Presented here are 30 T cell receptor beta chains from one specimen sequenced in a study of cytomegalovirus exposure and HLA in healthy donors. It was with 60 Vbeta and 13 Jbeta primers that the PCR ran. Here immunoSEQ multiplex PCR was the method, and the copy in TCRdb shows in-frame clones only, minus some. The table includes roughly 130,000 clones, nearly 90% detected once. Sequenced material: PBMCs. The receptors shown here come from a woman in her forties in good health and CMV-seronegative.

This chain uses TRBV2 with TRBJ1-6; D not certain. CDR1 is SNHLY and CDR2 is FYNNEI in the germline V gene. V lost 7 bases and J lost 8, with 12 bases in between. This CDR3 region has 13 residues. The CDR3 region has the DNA TGTGCCAGCAATGAGGTCGGGGATTCACCCCTCCACTTT. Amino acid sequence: CASNEVGDSPLHF.

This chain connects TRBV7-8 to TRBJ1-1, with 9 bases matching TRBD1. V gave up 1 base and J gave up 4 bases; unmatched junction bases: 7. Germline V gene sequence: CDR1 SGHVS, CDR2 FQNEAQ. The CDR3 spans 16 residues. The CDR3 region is CASSLVGTGFSTEAFF. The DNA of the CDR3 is TGTGCCAGCAGCTTAGTCGGGACAGGGTTTAGCACTGAAGCTTTCTTT.

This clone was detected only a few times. CDR3 sequence reads: CASSLEGLAGQTHEQYF. CDR3 DNA sequence: TGTGCCAGCAGCTTGGAGGGACTAGCGGGACAGACGCACGAGCAGTACTTC. The V and J genes are TRBV5-4 and TRBJ2-7; 13 positions agree with TRBD2. The CDR3 runs to 17 residues. Germline V gene lookup returns CDR1 SGHNT and CDR2 YYREEE (reference sequence). Unmatched junction bases numbered 8, after V lost 0 bases and J lost 5 bases.

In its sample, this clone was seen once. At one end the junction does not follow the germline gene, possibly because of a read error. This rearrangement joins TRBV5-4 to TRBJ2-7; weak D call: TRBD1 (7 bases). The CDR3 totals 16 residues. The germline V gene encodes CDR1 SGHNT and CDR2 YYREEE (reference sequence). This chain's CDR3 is CASGLAGGGRSYEQYF. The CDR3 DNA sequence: TGTGCCAGCGGCTTGGCAGGGGGAGGAAGGTCCTACGAGCAGTACTTC.

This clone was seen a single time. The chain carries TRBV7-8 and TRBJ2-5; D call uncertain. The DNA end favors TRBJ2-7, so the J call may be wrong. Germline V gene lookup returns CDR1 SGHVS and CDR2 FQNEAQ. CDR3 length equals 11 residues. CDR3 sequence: CASSLYYEQYF. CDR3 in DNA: TGTGCCAGCAGCTTATACTACGAGCAGTACTTC.

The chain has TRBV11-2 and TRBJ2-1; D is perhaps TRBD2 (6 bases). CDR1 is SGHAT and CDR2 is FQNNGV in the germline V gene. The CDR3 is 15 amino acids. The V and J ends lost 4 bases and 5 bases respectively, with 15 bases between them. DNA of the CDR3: TGTGCCAGCAGCTCCCCCTTAGCGGCCCACAATGAGCAGTTCTTC. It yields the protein CASSSPLAAHNEQFF.

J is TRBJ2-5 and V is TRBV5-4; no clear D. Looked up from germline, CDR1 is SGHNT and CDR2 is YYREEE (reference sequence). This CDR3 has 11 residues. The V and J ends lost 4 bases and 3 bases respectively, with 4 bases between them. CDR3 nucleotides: TGTGCCAGCAGCCTCGAAGAGACCCAGTACTTC. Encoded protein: CASSLEETQYF.

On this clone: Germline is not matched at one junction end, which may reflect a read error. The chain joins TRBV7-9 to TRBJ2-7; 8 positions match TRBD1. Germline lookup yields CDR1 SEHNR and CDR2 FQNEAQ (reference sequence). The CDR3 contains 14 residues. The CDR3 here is CSSSLGQGPYEQYF. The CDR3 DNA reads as TGTTCCAGCAGTCTCGGACAGGGACCCTACGAGCAGTACTTC.

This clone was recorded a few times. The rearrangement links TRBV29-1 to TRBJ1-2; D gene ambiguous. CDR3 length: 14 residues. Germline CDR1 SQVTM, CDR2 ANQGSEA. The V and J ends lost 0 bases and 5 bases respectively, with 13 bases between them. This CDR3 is CSVEDRTHYYGYTF. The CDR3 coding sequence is TGCAGCGTTGAAGACCGCACACACTATTATGGCTACACCTTC.

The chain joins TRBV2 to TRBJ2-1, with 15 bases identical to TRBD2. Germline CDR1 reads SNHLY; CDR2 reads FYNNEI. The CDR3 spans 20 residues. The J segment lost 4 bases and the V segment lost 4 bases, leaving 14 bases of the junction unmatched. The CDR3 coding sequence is TGTGCCAGCAGTGGGTGGACTAGCGGGAGGGCCGGCGGTACTTACAATGAGCAGTTCTTC. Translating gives CASSGWTSGRAGGTYNEQFF. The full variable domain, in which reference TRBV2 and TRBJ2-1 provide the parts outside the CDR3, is EPEVTQTPSHQVTQMGQEVILRCVPISNHLYFYWYRQILGQKVEFLVSFYNNEISEKSEIFDDQFSVERPDGSNFTLKIRSTKLEDSAMYFCASSGWTSGRAGGTYNEQFFGPGTRLTVL.

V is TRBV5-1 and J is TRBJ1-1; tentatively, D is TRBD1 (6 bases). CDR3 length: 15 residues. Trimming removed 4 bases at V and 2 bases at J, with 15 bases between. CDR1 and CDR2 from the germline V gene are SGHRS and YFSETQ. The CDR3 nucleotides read TGCGCCAGCAGCGGGGGGGGGACACACAACACTGAAGCTTTCTTT. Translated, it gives CASSGGGTHNTEAFF. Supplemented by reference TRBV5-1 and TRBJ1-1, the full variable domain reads KAGVTQTPRYLIKTRGQQVTLSCSPISGHRSVSWYQQTPGQGLQFLFEYFSETQRNKGNFPGRFSGRQFSNSRSEMNVSTLELGDSALYLCASSGGGTHNTEAFFGQGTRLTVV.

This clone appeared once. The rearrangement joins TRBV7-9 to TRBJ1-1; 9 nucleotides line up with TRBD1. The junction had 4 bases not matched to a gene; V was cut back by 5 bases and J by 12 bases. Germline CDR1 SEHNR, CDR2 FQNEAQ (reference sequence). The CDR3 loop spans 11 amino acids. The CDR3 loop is CASSTGGTTFF. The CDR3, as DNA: TGTGCCAGCAGCACAGGGGGCACGACTTTCTTT. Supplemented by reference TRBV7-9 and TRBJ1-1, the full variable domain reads DTGVSQNPRHKITKRGQNVTFRCDPISEHNRLYWYRQTLGQGPEFLTYFQNEAQLEKSRLLSDRFSAERPKGSFSTLEIQRTEQGDSAMYLCASSTGGTTFFGQGTRLTVV.

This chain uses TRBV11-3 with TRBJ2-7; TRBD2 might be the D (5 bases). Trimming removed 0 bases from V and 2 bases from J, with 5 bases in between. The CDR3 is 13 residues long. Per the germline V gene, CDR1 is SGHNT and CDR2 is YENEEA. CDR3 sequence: CASSLEEAYEQYF. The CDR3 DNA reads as TGTGCCAGCAGCTTAGAGGAGGCCTACGAGCAGTACTTC.

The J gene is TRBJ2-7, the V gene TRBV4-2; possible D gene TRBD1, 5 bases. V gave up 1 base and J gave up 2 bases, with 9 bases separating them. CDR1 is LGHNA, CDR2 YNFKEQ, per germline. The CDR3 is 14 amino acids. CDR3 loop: CASSQGAGTYEQYF. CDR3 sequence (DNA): TGTGCCAGCAGCCAAGGGGCAGGGACCTACGAGCAGTACTTC.

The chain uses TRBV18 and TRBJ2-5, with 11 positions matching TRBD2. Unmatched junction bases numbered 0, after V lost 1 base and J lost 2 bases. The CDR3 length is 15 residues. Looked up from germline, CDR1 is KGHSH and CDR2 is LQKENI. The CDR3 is CASSPRLAGQETQYF. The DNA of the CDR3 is TGTGCCAGCTCACCACGACTAGCGGGGCAAGAGACCCAGTACTTC.

In nucleotides, the CDR3 is TGTGCCAGCAGAACAGACATCCCCTACCTCTACGAGCAGTACTTC. Translation gives CASRTDIPYLYEQYF. The V and J genes are TRBV21-1 and TRBJ2-7; whether TRBD1, the table's D call, matches the DNA was not checked. TRBV21-1 counts as a pseudogene. CDR3 length: 15 residues.

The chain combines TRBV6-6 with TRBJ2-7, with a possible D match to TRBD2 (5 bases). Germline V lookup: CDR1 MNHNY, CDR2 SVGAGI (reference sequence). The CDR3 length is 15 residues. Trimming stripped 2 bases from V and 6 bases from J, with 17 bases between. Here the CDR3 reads CASSYGEDSGIEQYF. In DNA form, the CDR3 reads TGTGCCAGCAGTTACGGCGAGGACTCCGGGATCGAGCAGTACTTC.

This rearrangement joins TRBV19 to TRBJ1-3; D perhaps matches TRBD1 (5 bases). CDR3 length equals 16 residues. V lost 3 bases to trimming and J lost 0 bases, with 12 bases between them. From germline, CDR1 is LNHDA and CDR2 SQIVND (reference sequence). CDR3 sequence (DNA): TGTGCCAGTAGTATTGGGTTCGGGGGCTCTGGAAACACCATATATTTT. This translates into CASSIGFGGSGNTIYF.

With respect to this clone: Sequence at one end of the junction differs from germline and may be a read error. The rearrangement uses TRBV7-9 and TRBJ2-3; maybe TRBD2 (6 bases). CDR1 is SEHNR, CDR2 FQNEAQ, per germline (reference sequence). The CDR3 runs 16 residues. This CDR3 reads CTSSRAGGGASDTQYF. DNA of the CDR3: TGTACCAGCAGCCGGGCGGGCGGAGGGGCCTCAGATACGCAGTATTTT.

This CDR3 reads CASSERDRGNTGDTQYF. In nucleotides, the CDR3 is TGTGCCAGCAGTGAAAGGGACAGGGGTAACACAGGAGATACGCAGTATTTT. The chain uses TRBV6-1 and TRBJ2-3, with 10 bases identical to TRBD1. The CDR3 covers 17 residues. The V and J ends lost 2 bases and 5 bases, in that order; junction bases with no gene match: 10. Germline lookup yields CDR1 MNHNS and CDR2 SASEGT.

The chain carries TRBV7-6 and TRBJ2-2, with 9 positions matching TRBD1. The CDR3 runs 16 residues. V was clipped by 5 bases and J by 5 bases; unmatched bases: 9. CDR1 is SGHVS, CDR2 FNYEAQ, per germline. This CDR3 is CASSRTGGGLTGELFF. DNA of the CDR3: TGTGCCAGCAGCCGCACAGGGGGCGGGTTAACCGGGGAGCTGTTTTTT.

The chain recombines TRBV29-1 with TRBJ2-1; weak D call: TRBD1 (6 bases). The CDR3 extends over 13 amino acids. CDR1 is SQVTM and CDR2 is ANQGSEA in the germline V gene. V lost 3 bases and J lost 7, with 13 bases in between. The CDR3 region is CSVEVGAGNEQFF. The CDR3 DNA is TGCAGCGTTGAGGTGGGGGCAGGGAATGAGCAGTTCTTC.

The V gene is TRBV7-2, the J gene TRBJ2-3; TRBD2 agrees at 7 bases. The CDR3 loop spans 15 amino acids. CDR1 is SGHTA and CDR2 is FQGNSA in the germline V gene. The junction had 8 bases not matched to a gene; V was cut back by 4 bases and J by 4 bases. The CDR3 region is CASSSTSVGADTQYF. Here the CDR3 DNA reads TGTGCCAGCAGCTCCACTAGCGTAGGGGCAGATACGCAGTATTTT.

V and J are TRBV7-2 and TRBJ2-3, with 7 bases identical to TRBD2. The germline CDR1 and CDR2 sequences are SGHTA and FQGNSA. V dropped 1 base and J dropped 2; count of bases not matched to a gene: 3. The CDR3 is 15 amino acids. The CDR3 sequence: CASSLGGGYTDTQYF. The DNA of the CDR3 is TGTGCCAGCAGCTTAGGCGGGGGATACACAGATACGCAGTATTTT.

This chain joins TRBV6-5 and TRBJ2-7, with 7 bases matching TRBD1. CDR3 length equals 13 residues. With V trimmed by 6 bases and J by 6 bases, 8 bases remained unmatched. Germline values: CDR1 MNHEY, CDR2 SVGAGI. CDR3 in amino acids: CASSQQGVGEQYF. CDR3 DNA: TGTGCCAGCAGCCAGCAGGGGGTCGGCGAGCAGTACTTC.

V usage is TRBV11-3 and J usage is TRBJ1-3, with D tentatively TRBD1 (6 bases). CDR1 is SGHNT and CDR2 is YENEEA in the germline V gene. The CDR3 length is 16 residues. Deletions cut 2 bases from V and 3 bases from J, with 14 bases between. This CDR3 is CASSLLGGAYGNTIYF. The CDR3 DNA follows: TGTGCCAGCAGCTTATTGGGGGGGGCCTATGGAAACACCATATATTTT.

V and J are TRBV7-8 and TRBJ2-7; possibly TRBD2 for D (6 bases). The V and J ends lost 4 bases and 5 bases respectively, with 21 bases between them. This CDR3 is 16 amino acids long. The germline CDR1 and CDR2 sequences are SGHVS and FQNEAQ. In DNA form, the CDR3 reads TGTGCCAGCAGCTCCCTCCCCGCGGCGGGATTGGACGAGCAGTACTTC. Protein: CASSSLPAAGLDEQYF.

CDR3 sequence: CASSQRDAPRSYNEQFF. In DNA form, the CDR3 reads TGCGCCAGCAGCCAGCGGGACGCCCCCAGGTCCTACAATGAGCAGTTCTTC. The genes are TRBV4-1 and TRBJ2-1, with D tentatively TRBD2 (6 bases). Germline V gene lookup returns CDR1 MGHRA and CDR2 YSYEKL. The CDR3 runs 17 residues. The V end lost 3 bases, the J end lost 1 base, and 16 bases lay between the germline ends.

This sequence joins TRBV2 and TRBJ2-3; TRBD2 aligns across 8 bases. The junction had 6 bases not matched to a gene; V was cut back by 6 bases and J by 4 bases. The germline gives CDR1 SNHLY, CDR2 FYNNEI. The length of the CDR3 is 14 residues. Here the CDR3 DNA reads TGTGCCAGCAGATGGACTAGCCGGGCAGATACGCAGTATTTT. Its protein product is CASRWTSRADTQYF.

CDR3 region: CASARQAPLQETQYF. The CDR3 DNA follows: TGTGCCAGTGCAAGACAGGCACCATTACAGGAGACCCAGTACTTC. The J gene is TRBJ2-5, the V gene TRBV19; D is perhaps TRBD1 (6 bases). V dropped 8 bases and J dropped 5 bases, with 21 bases sitting between them. Germline V lookup: CDR1 LNHDA, CDR2 SQIVND (reference sequence). The CDR3 spans 15 residues.